Listed here are 2 T cell receptor beta chains from one sample, sequenced in a study of radiation and T cells in renal cell carcinoma. Time point meaning: blood 2 weeks post-SBRT. Treatment reported: 15 Gy SBRT to primary tumor, nephrectomy 4 weeks later. Method: immunoSEQ multiplex PCR; TCRdb's copy keeps in-frame clones and lacks some. The data contain about 150,000 clones, approximately 88% of them singletons. The material was blood, obtained from a patient whose treatment included radiotherapy and nephrectomy. These receptor sequences come from a woman between 50 and 59 years old with renal cell carcinoma.

This chain uses TRBV6-1 with TRBJ2-5; tentatively, D is TRBD1 or TRBD2 (5 bases each). The germline V gene encodes CDR1 MNHNS and CDR2 SASEGT. The CDR3 loop spans 15 amino acids. Trimming removed 6 bases from V and 2 bases from J, with 16 bases in between. CDR3 DNA sequence: TGTGCCAGCAGGGGGTCGGGGCTACCACAAGAGACCCAGTACTTC. Encoded protein: CASRGSGLPQETQYF.

V is TRBV18 and J is TRBJ1-5; tentative D call: TRBD1 (6 bases). V gave up 3 bases and J gave up 5 bases, with 14 bases separating them. Germline V gives CDR1 KGHSH, CDR2 LQKENI. The length of the CDR3 is 15 residues. This CDR3 reads CASSPSRGYDQPQHF. CDR3 DNA: TGTGCCAGCTCACCGTCCAGGGGTTATGATCAGCCCCAGCATTTT. The full variable domain, its missing parts supplied by reference TRBV18 and TRBJ1-5, is NAGVMQNPRHLVRRRGQEARLRCSPMKGHSHVYWYRQLPEEGLKFMVYLQKENIIDESGMPKERFSAEFPKEGPSILRIQQVVRGDSAAYFCASSPSRGYDQPQHFGDGTRLSIL.